The 10 T cell receptor beta chains given below trace back to one sample, sequenced in a study of blood T cell repertoires in COVID-19. The table came from immunoSEQ multiplex PCR; TCRdb's copy has only in-frame clones and leaves some out. The sample yields approximately 220,000 clones, approximately 81% seen once. Sample: peripheral blood. All receptors derive from a woman in her sixties or seventies who had recovered from COVID-19.

The chain carries TRBV10-3 and TRBJ1-1; TRBD1 matches at 8 bases. The CDR3 contains 14 residues. In germline, CDR1 is ENHRY, CDR2 SYGVKD. V trimming: 6 bases; J trimming: 4 bases; junction bases outside the gene matches: 7. The CDR3 nucleotides read TGTGCCATCAGCCCAGGACAGGGTGGCACTGAAGCTTTCTTT. Amino acid sequence: CAISPGQGGTEAFF.

This chain links TRBV13 with TRBJ1-5; possibly TRBD1 for D (5 bases). V lost 8 bases, J lost 0 bases, and 11 bases lay in between. Germline CDR1 is PRHDT and CDR2 is FYEKMQ (reference sequence). The CDR3 runs to 14 residues. The CDR3 nucleotides read TGTGCCAGCGGTCAGGGTGTTAGCAATCAGCCCCAGCATTTT. Its protein is CASGQGVSNQPQHF.

This chain links TRBV18 with TRBJ1-5; D is possibly TRBD1 (5 bases). Germline assignment: CDR1 KGHSH and CDR2 LQKENI. The CDR3 is 14 amino acids. Trimming took off 0 bases at V and 4 bases at J, with 7 bases between the two ends. This chain's CDR3 is CASSPPGGNQPQHF. As DNA, the CDR3 is TGTGCCAGCTCACCACCGGGGGGGAATCAGCCCCAGCATTTT.

This chain uses TRBV2 with TRBJ1-5; tentative D call: TRBD1 (6 bases). Between the trimmed V and J ends, which lost 5 bases and 2 bases, there was a span of 13 bases. The germline V gene encodes CDR1 SNHLY and CDR2 FYNNEI. The CDR3 contains 15 residues. The CDR3: CASSRSGVGNQPQHF. Written as DNA, the CDR3 is TGTGCCAGCAGTCGGTCAGGGGTAGGCAATCAGCCCCAGCATTTT.

This clone was seen only a few times. The same CDR3 also results from other DNA sequences found in this sample. The chain employs TRBV15 and TRBJ2-1; 10 bases align to TRBD1. Per germline, CDR1 LNHNV and CDR2 YYDKDF (reference sequence). J lost 15 bases, V lost 0 bases, and 5 bases had no gene match. The CDR3 length is 13 residues. CDR3 loop: CATSRDRDRGPFF. The CDR3, as DNA: TGTGCCACCAGCAGAGATCGAGACAGGGGGCCGTTCTTC.

The chain links TRBV6-1 to TRBJ1-2; D not resolved. The CDR3 totals 17 residues. Germline values: CDR1 MNHNS, CDR2 SASEGT. V was pared by 3 bases and J by 3 bases, with 20 bases between. The CDR3 sequence is CASSEGGRSSRHYGYTF. As DNA, the CDR3 is TGTGCCAGCAGTGAGGGAGGGAGGTCCTCTCGTCACTATGGCTACACCTTC.

CDR3 nucleotide sequence: TGTGCCAGCAGTGACACTCGGGGGGCTGAAGCTTTCTTT. The encoded protein is CASSDTRGAEAFF. This chain uses TRBV2 with TRBJ1-1; possibly TRBD1 for D (5 bases). In germline, CDR1 is SNHLY, CDR2 FYNNEI. Trimming took 3 bases from V and 6 from J, leaving 11 bases between them. The CDR3 totals 13 residues.

The chain couples TRBV9 to TRBJ2-7; 11 bases are a match to TRBD2. CDR1 is SGDLS and CDR2 is YYNGEE in the germline V gene. The trim removed 3 bases at V and 4 bases at J, leaving 3 bases unmatched. The CDR3 contains 14 residues. The CDR3 DNA sequence: TGTGCCAGCAGCGAAGGGACTAGCGGATACGAGCAGTACTTC. This encodes CASSEGTSGYEQYF. The full variable domain, its missing parts supplied by reference TRBV9 and TRBJ2-7, is DSGVTQTPKHLITATGQRVTLRCSPRSGDLSVYWYQQSLDQGLQFLIQYYNGEERAKGNILERFSAQQFPDLHSELNLSSLELGDSALYFCASSEGTSGYEQYFGPGTRLTVT.

The V and J genes are TRBV6-9 and TRBJ2-7; a weak D match, TRBD2 (6 bases). Deletions cut 6 bases from V and 2 bases from J, with 17 bases between. Germline assignment: CDR1 MNHGY and CDR2 SVAAGI. The CDR3 runs 15 residues. CDR3 amino acids: CASSPRGGVPYEQYF. CDR3 bases: TGTGCCAGCAGCCCCCGGGGAGGTGTCCCCTACGAGCAGTACTTC.

This sequence joins TRBV29-1 and TRBJ2-3; 9 bases line up with TRBD2. V gave up 0 bases and J gave up 8 bases; unmatched junction bases: 0. The CDR3 contains 12 residues. From germline, CDR1 is SQVTM and CDR2 ANQGSEA. CDR3 sequence: CSVEELAGTQYF. CDR3 nucleotides: TGCAGCGTTGAAGAACTAGCGGGTACGCAGTATTTT.